This T cell receptor beta chain appears in the sequencing data of a study of OX40 agonist ivuxolimab in advanced cancers. Across the study: The treatment was a fully human IgG2 OX40 agonist, ivuxolimab. Six ivuxolimab dose levels, 0.01 to 10 mg/kg, were given intravenously every 2 weeks.

This CDR3 has 14 residues. The germline V gene has CDR1 SGHVS and CDR2 FQNEAQ. Trimming removed 6 bases from V and 4 bases from J, with 14 bases in between. Profiling relied on immunoSEQ multiplex PCR, and the TCRdb table lists in-frame clones only, not all of them. The sample shows some 100,000 clones, approximately 90% of them seen only once. The input for sequencing was CD4+ or CD8+ T cells sorted from blood, taken in a trial of the OX40 agonist ivuxolimab. The sequence came from an adult with an advanced solid tumor such as melanoma, head and neck, liver or kidney cancer. The rearrangement links TRBV7-8 to TRBJ2-3; TRBD2 is a possible D gene (5 bases). The CDR3 is CASSRGERADTQYF. The CDR3 coding sequence is TGTGCCAGCAGTCGGGGTGAGCGCGCAGATACGCAGTATTTT.